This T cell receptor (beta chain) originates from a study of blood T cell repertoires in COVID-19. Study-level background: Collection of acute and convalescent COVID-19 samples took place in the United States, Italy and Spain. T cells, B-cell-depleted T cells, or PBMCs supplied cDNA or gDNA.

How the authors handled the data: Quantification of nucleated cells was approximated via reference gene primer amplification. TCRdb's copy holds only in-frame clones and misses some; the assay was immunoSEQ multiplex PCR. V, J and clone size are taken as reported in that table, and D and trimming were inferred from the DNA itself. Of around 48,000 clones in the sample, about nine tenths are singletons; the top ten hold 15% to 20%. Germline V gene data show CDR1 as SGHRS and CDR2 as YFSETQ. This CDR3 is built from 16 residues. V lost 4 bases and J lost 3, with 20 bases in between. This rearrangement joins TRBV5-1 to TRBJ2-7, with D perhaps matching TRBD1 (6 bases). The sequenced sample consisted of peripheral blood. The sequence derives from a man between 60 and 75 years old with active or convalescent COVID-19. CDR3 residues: CASSPVSQGSNYEQYF. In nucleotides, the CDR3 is TGCGCCAGCAGCCCCGTTTCCCAGGGGTCAAACTACGAGCAGTACTTC.